Listed below are T cell receptor beta chains from one sample, sequenced in a study of cytomegalovirus exposure and HLA in healthy donors. Method: immunoSEQ multiplex PCR; TCRdb's copy keeps in-frame clones and lacks some. The data contain 150,000 to 200,000 clones, around 81% of them seen just once; the ten biggest clones take up around 2.1%. The sequencing input was PBMCs. The source of these receptors is a woman between 18 and 30 years old in good health and CMV-seropositive. CDR3s include the opening cysteine and the closing phenylalanine or tryptophan. A D gene is named only where the DNA matches it firmly. The size entry is marked missing in some rows and otherwise reads once, few, many or a size class.

v_gene	abundance	j_gene	d_gene	CDR3nt	CDR3aa
TRBV7-2	.	TRBJ2-5	TRBD2	TGTGCCAGCAGCCCTAGCGGAACCTGGGGGGAGACCCAGTACTTC	CASSPSGTWGETQYF
TRBV9	few	TRBJ1-2	TRBD1	TGTGCCAGCAGCGTAGGTGAGACAGGGGGCCCTCGGTATGGCTACACCTTC	CASSVGETGGPRYGYTF
TRBV7-7	.	TRBJ1-5	.	TGTGCTAGCAGCCCCCGGACAGAGCATAGGCCCCAGCATTTT	CASSPRTEHRPQHF
TRBV16	.	TRBJ1-1	TRBD1	TGTGCCAGCAGCCAATGGACAGGGTTATTGGACACTGAAGCTTTCTTT	CASSQWTGLLDTEAFF
TRBV19	.	TRBJ2-3	.	TGTGCCAGTAGTAGCGGCTCCACAGATACGCAGTATTTT	CASSSGSTDTQYF
TRBV6-1	.	TRBJ1-5	.	TGTGCCAGCGGTGCAGGCAATCAGCCCCAGCATTTT	CASGAGNQPQHF
TRBV7-6	.	TRBJ2-2	TRBD2	TGTGCCAGCAGCCCTAGACTAGCGGCGGACACCGGGGAGCTGTTTTTT	CASSPRLAADTGELFF
TRBV11-3	.	TRBJ1-2	.	TGTGCCAGCAGCTCCGGAGACTATGGCTACACCTTC	CASSSGDYGYTF
TRBV5-6	.	TRBJ1-5	TRBD1	TGTGCCAGCAGGGACAGGGGCGAAGCGGCTGGTCAGCCCCAGCATTTT	CASRDRGEAAGQPQHF
TRBV5-5	once	TRBJ2-2	.	TGTGCCAGCAGCTTCGGCCAGGAAAACACCGGGGAGCTGTTTTTT	CASSFGQENTGELFF
TRBV7-9	.	TRBJ1-6	.	TGTGCCAGCAGCATAACAGGAACACCCCTCCACTTT	CASSITGTPLHF
TRBV14	.	TRBJ1-2	.	TGTGCCAGCAGCCTGGCAAAATTC	CASSLAKF
TRBV28	.	TRBJ2-7	TRBD1	TGTGCCAGCAGTTTACCCCAGGGGGCCTACGAGCAGTACTTC	CASSLPQGAYEQYF
TRBV5-1	.	TRBJ1-1	.	TGCGCCAGCAGCTTAGCTCAAGCGAACACTGAAGCTTTCTTT	CASSLAQANTEAFF
TRBV5-5	.	TRBJ2-1	TRBD2	TGTGCCAGCCTGGGGTTAAGCGGGGGGGCCAATGAGCAGTTCTTC	CASLGLSGGANEQFF
TRBV2	.	TRBJ1-2	TRBD1	TGTGCCAGCAGTGACAATGCAGGGGGCTTCTATGGCTACACCTTC	CASSDNAGGFYGYTF
TRBV27	.	TRBJ1-2	.	TGTGCCAGCAGTCGGGGGGGGGCCTATGGCTACACCTTC	CASSRGGAYGYTF
TRBV19	once	TRBJ2-2	.	TGTGCCAGTAGTCTCGGTTTCAGGGGCACCGGGGAGCTGTTTTTT	CASSLGFRGTGELFF
TRBV28	.	TRBJ2-7	.	TGTGCCAGCAGTTTGAGGACACCCACCTACGAGCAGTACTTC	CASSLRTPTYEQYF
TRBV10-1	.	TRBJ1-2	.	TGCGCCAGCAGTAGGACTGCTTGGATGGGCTACACCTTC	CASSRTAWMGYTF
TRBV19	.	TRBJ1-1	.	TGTGCCAGTAGTATAGCCCAGGCCAATGAAGCTTTCTTT	CASSIAQANEAFF
TRBV6-1	.	TRBJ2-3	.	TGTGCCAGCAGAACCAGACAGGGCACAGATACGCAGTATTTT	CASRTRQGTDTQYF
TRBV28	.	TRBJ1-1	.	TGTGCCAGCAGTGCCCGACGGGTGGTCACTGAAGCTTTCTTT	CASSARRVVTEAFF
TRBV7-3	few	TRBJ1-3	TRBD1	TGTGCCAGCAGCCCAAGGGGACAGCGCTACTCTGGAAACACCATATATTTT	CASSPRGQRYSGNTIYF
TRBV2	once	TRBJ2-1	.	TGTGCCAGCAGTGACCTGACTAGTCATGGCCCCTACAATGAGCAGTTCTTC	CASSDLTSHGPYNEQFF
TRBV6-5	.	TRBJ2-3	TRBD2	TGTGCCAGCAGTTACTCCGGGAGGATCACAGATACGCAGTATTTT	CASSYSGRITDTQYF
TRBV18	.	TRBJ2-4	TRBD1	TGTGCCAGCTCACCATCACAAGGACAGGAACGATTAATAACCAAAAACATTCAGTACTTC	CASSPSQGQERLITKNIQYF
TRBV2	few	TRBJ2-7	TRBD1	TGTGCCAGCAGGACAGGGATCTACTCCTACGAGCAGTACTTC	CASRTGIYSYEQYF
TRBV30	.	TRBJ1-1	TRBD1	TGTGCCTGGACTAGGGGACAGGGGCTCACTGAAGCTTTCTTT	CAWTRGQGLTEAFF
TRBV19	.	TRBJ2-1	TRBD2	TGTGCCAGTAGTCATGGCGGGGGGGCGAATGAGCAGTTCTTC	CASSHGGGANEQFF
TRBV5-4	.	TRBJ2-5	TRBD2	TGTGCCAGCAGCTCGGGACTAGCGGGAGAGCAGTACTTC	CASSSGLAGEQYF
TRBV15	.	TRBJ2-1	.	TGTGCCACCAGCAGAGATTTGACTGGGGGGAATGAGCAGTTCTTC	CATSRDLTGGNEQFF
TRBV2	.	TRBJ2-5	.	TGTGCCAGCAGAGACTTCTTTTTGTCGGTGACGCAAGAGACCCAGTACTTC	CASRDFFLSVTQETQYF
TRBV2	.	TRBJ1-2	TRBD1	TGTGCCAGCAGGGACAGGGCCGTCTATGGCTACACCTTC	CASRDRAVYGYTF
TRBV6-5	once	TRBJ1-4	TRBD1	TGTGCCAGCAGTTACGAGACAGGGGTAGAAAAACTGTTTTTT	CASSYETGVEKLFF
TRBV6-1	.	TRBJ1-3	.	TGTGCCAGCCTGGCCAGACTAACCTCTGGAAACACCATATATTTT	CASLARLTSGNTIYF
TRBV7-3	few	TRBJ2-5	TRBD2	TGTGCCAGCAGCCTGCGGGGGGGGGTCATGGAGACCCAGTACTTC	CASSLRGGVMETQYF
TRBV28	.	TRBJ2-3	.	TGTGCCAGCAGTTCGACGGGGGTCGCAGATACGCAGTATTTT	CASSSTGVADTQYF
TRBV30	.	TRBJ1-4	.	TGTGCCTGGAGTGTCGGGTTAAATAATGAAAAACTGTTTTTT	CAWSVGLNNEKLFF
TRBV6-5	.	TRBJ2-5	TRBD1	TGTGCCAGCAAGAGGCCAGGGGGAGAGACCCAGTACTTC	CASKRPGGETQYF
TRBV30	.	TRBJ2-3	TRBD2	TGTGCCTGGTCTAGCGGACCCACAGATACGCAGTATTTT	CAWSSGPTDTQYF
TRBV27	.	TRBJ1-5	TRBD1	TGTGCCAGCAGTTTAATTTGGACAGGGGGCAATCAGCCCCAGCATTTT	CASSLIWTGGNQPQHF
TRBV10-2	.	TRBJ2-7	.	TGCGCCAGCAGTTCGGCGGGGCCCAGCTACGAGCAGTACTTC	CASSSAGPSYEQYF
TRBV11-3	.	TRBJ2-2	TRBD1	TGTGCCAGCAGCGCCCGGGACAGGGTGTCCGCCGGGGAGCTGTTTTTT	CASSARDRVSAGELFF
TRBV25-1	.	TRBJ1-2	.	TGTGCCAGCAGTTGGAGCTATGGCTACACCTTC	CASSWSYGYTF
TRBV29-1	few	TRBJ2-3	.	TGCAGCGGCTTCCTGGGGCCGCAGTATTTT	CSGFLGPQYF
TRBV19	.	TRBJ2-1	TRBD2	TGTGCCAGTAGTATAGCGGGGGGGAATTACAATGAGCAGTTCTTC	CASSIAGGNYNEQFF
TRBV5-1	.	TRBJ2-7	TRBD2	TGCGCCAGCAGCTTGGATGGCGGGGGGTCTCCGCGGCAGTACTTC	CASSLDGGGSPRQYF
TRBV28	.	TRBJ1-1	TRBD1	TGTGCCAGCAGTTTTGCCGGGACAGGGGTCACTGAAGCTTTCTTT	CASSFAGTGVTEAFF
TRBV7-6	.	TRBJ2-7	TRBD1	TGTGCCAGCAGCTTAGCCGGGACAGGGGGAGGCTACGAGCAGTACTTC	CASSLAGTGGGYEQYF